A single T cell receptor beta chain is shown here with its context. Its specificity is not known. The data were obtained in a study of T cell responses to AZD1222 COVID-19 vaccine. Findings and limits, study-wide: Just six AZD1222 recipients were seropositive at baseline. Two AZD1222 administrations were followed by greater Spike-specific TCR breadth and depth.

The V and J ends lost 5 bases and 4 bases respectively, with 8 bases between them. The CDR3 sequence is 12 residues long. CDR1 ENHRY and CDR2 SYGVKD come from the germline V gene. The assay was immunoSEQ multiplex PCR, and TCRdb's table has in-frame clones only and misses some. The sample holds about 150,000 clones, about 90% seen once. The chain links TRBV10-3 to TRBJ1-1; a weak D match, TRBD1 (5 bases). This TCR was recovered from an adult in good health. The starting material was peripheral blood, obtained on day 0 of MenACWY control vaccination. Written as DNA, the CDR3 is TGTGCCATCAGTACAGGAGGCACTGAAGCTTTCTTT. It translates to CAISTGGTEAFF.